Below, 25 T cell receptor beta chains from the same sample are listed, as sequenced in a study of control samples from healthy donors and cancer patients. Assay used: immunoSEQ multiplex PCR; TCRdb lists only in-frame clones, some missing. The sample includes more than 140,000 clones, 90% to 95% of them seen just once. What was sequenced was blood. The receptor source for this set is a man aged 35 to 55 in good health.

This chain uses TRBV7-6 with TRBJ1-3; D is ambiguous. The germline V and J ends were trimmed by 1 base and 4 bases, with 17 bases remaining between them. This CDR3 comprises 17 residues. CDR1 and CDR2 from the germline V gene are SGHVS and FNYEAQ. The CDR3 spells CASSLGYGKSRGNTIYF. The CDR3, as DNA: TGTGCCAGCAGCTTAGGATACGGAAAATCACGCGGAAACACCATATATTTT.

The chain couples TRBV14 to TRBJ2-7; D is unresolved. Per germline, CDR1 SGHDN and CDR2 FVKESK. The CDR3 contains 11 residues. Between the trimmed V and J ends, which lost 3 bases and 4 bases, there was a span of 4 bases. Here the CDR3 DNA reads TGTGCCAGCAGCCATACATACGAGCAGTACTTC. It is translated as CASSHTYEQYF.

The chain joins TRBV3-1 (or the pseudogene TRBV3-2) to TRBJ1-1; TRBD1 is a possible D gene (5 bases). Germline V gene sequence: CDR1 LGHDT, CDR2 YNNKEL (reference sequence). V was trimmed by 5 bases and J by 1 base, leaving 23 bases between them. There are 18 residues in the CDR3. The CDR3 nucleotides read TGTGCCAGCAGCTATAAGCCCGGGGGGGGACCCACGAACACTGAAGCTTTCTTT. Protein: CASSYKPGGGPTNTEAFF.

The V gene is TRBV6-6, the J gene TRBJ1-2; D is perhaps TRBD1 (6 bases). CDR3 length: 15 amino acids. Trimming pared 2 bases from V and 2 bases from J, leaving 12 bases between. The germline gives CDR1 MNHNY, CDR2 SVGAGI (reference sequence). CDR3 bases: TGTGCCAGCAGTTACGGACAGCGGAAAAACTATGGCTACACCTTC. Encoded protein: CASSYGQRKNYGYTF.

The V gene is TRBV12-3 or TRBV12-4, the J gene TRBJ1-2; no definite D call. The CDR3 spans 13 residues. V gave up 5 bases and J gave up 5 bases, with 12 bases separating them. DNA of the CDR3: TGTGCCAGCAGTCCCGGGTCCCATTATGGCTACACCTTC. Its protein product is CASSPGSHYGYTF.

This rearrangement joins TRBV29-1 to TRBJ1-4; D perhaps matches TRBD1 (6 bases). Germline CDR1 reads SQVTM; CDR2 reads ANQGSEA. V was cut by 4 bases and J by 7 bases, with 7 bases left in between. CDR3 size: 11 residues. CDR3 loop: CSVGTAEKLFF. The CDR3 DNA reads TGCAGCGTTGGGACAGCTGAAAAACTGTTTTTT.

This chain joins TRBV19 and TRBJ2-2; 10 bases map to TRBD2. CDR3 size: 16 residues. CDR1 is LNHDA and CDR2 is SQIVND in the germline V gene (reference sequence). V lost 2 bases and J lost 4; bases outside the gene matches: 4. As DNA, the CDR3 is TGTGCCAGTAGTATAAGGGCTAGCGGGGGCACCGGGGAGCTGTTTTTT. Translated: CASSIRASGGTGELFF.

The chain uses TRBV9 and TRBJ1-1, with D perhaps matching TRBD1 (5 bases). The CDR3 has 15 amino acids. The germline V and J ends were trimmed by 0 bases and 3 bases, with 12 bases remaining between them. The germline CDR1 and CDR2 sequences are SGDLS and YYNGEE. In DNA form, the CDR3 reads TGTGCCAGCAGCGTAGAAGGGGTGTGGGACACTGAAGCTTTCTTT. As protein: CASSVEGVWDTEAFF.

V gene TRBV28 combines with J gene TRBJ2-6; 9 bases are shared with TRBD1. Germline V lookup: CDR1 MDHEN, CDR2 SYDVKM. The CDR3 totals 17 residues. The J segment lost 2 bases and the V segment lost 5 bases, leaving 7 bases of the junction unmatched. CDR3 sequence: CASSPLRDRAGANVLTF. The CDR3 DNA follows: TGTGCCAGCAGTCCCCTTCGGGACAGGGCTGGGGCCAACGTCCTGACTTTC.

The chain has TRBV6-5 and TRBJ2-2; TRBD2 aligns across 7 bases. The CDR3 is 14 amino acids. Losses at the gene ends were 7 bases for V and 2 bases for J; bases not matched to a gene: 4. Germline values: CDR1 MNHEY, CDR2 SVGAGI. CDR3 sequence: CASTPSGNTGELFF. The CDR3 coding sequence is TGTGCCAGCACCCCTAGCGGAAACACCGGGGAGCTGTTTTTT.

The chain carries TRBV5-4 and TRBJ2-2, with D possibly matching TRBD1 (5 bases). Trimming took 2 bases from V and 4 from J, leaving 9 bases between them. The CDR3 totals 14 residues. Germline V gives CDR1 SGHNT, CDR2 YYREEE (reference sequence). The CDR3 nucleotides are TGTGCCAGCAGCTTAAGGGGCACCACCGGGGAGCTGTTTTTT. Its protein product is CASSLRGTTGELFF. Based on the CDR3 plus reference TRBV5-4 and TRBJ2-2, the full variable domain is ETGVTQSPTHLIKTRGQQVTLRCSSQSGHNTVSWYQQALGQGPQFIFQYYREEENGRGNFPPRFSGLQFPNYSSELNVNALELDDSALYLCASSLRGTTGELFFGEGSRLTVL.

The gene calls are TRBV12-5 and TRBJ2-1, with 14 bases aligning to TRBD2. This CDR3 is 17 amino acids long. Germline CDR1 is LGHNT and CDR2 is FRNRAP. Germline trimming cut 1 base from V and 7 bases from J; bases unmatched to any gene: 6. CDR3 bases: TGTGCTAGTGGTTTGGCTAAGACTAGCGGGAGGGATAATGAGCAGTTCTTC. Translating gives CASGLAKTSGRDNEQFF.

V and J are TRBV10-3 and TRBJ1-5; TRBD1 aligns across 8 bases. This CDR3 spans 15 amino acids. The J segment lost 5 bases and the V segment lost 3 bases, leaving 6 bases of the junction unmatched. Germline V CDR1 and CDR2: ENHRY, SYGVKD. In DNA, the CDR3 is TGTGCCATCAGTGAACGGTCAGGGGGCCATCAGCCCCAGCATTTT. Its protein product is CAISERSGGHQPQHF.

A single count supports this clone. This chain joins TRBV13 and TRBJ1-1; D may be TRBD1 (5 bases). This CDR3 spans 14 amino acids. Germline CDR1 is PRHDT and CDR2 is FYEKMQ (reference sequence). The V end lost 5 bases, the J end lost 10 bases, and 20 bases lay between the germline ends. The CDR3 nucleotides read TGTGCCAGCAGCCCTCAGGGACTCAGAGAGGGAGCTTTCTTT. Protein product: CASSPQGLREGAFF.

The chain carries TRBV9 and TRBJ1-4; possible D gene TRBD1, 5 bases. The CDR3 totals 14 residues. Trimming removed 3 bases from V and 7 bases from J, with 13 bases in between. CDR1 and CDR2 from the germline V gene are SGDLS and YYNGEE. The CDR3 nucleotides read TGTGCCAGCAGCGAGGGACCAGGGAGTGAAAAACTGTTTTTT. Its translation is CASSEGPGSEKLFF. Full variable domain (outside the CDR3, taken from reference TRBV9 and TRBJ1-4): DSGVTQTPKHLITATGQRVTLRCSPRSGDLSVYWYQQSLDQGLQFLIQYYNGEERAKGNILERFSAQQFPDLHSELNLSSLELGDSALYFCASSEGPGSEKLFFGSGTQLSVL.

The chain couples TRBV19 to TRBJ1-5; the D is unclear. Germline-derived CDR1 and CDR2 are LNHDA and SQIVND (reference sequence). Trimming shortened V by 5 bases and J by 1 base, and 15 bases separated the two germline ends. CDR3 length: 16 residues. The CDR3: CASSLGGSQSNQPQHF. As DNA, the CDR3 is TGTGCCAGTAGTTTGGGAGGAAGCCAGAGCAATCAGCCCCAGCATTTT.

This clone has a single count. This chain connects TRBV28 to TRBJ2-2, with D perhaps given as TRBD1 or TRBD2 (6 bases each). The CDR3 is 13 amino acids. Germline V CDR1 and CDR2: MDHEN, SYDVKM. With 4 bases removed from V and 6 bases from J, the gap between germline ends came to 9 bases. The CDR3 reads CASSWGAPGELFF. The CDR3 DNA follows: TGTGCCAGCAGTTGGGGGGCGCCCGGGGAGCTGTTTTTT. Using reference TRBV28 and TRBJ2-2 for the parts outside the CDR3, the full variable domain is DVKVTQSSRYLVKRTGEKVFLECVQDMDHENMFWYRQDPGLGLRLIYFSYDVKMKEKGDIPEGYSVSREKKERFSLILESASTNQTSMYLCASSWGAPGELFFGEGSRLTVL.

This clone came up once. This chain connects TRBV6-5 to TRBJ1-1, with 8 bases lining up with TRBD1. CDR1 and CDR2 from the germline V gene are MNHEY and SVGAGI. The CDR3 spans 15 residues. V lost 0 bases, J lost 4 bases, and 4 bases stayed unmatched. The CDR3 DNA reads as TGTGCCAGCAGTTACTCGCCAGGGGGCCTCACTGAAGCTTTCTTT. Its protein product is CASSYSPGGLTEAFF.

The J gene is TRBJ1-1, the V gene TRBV10-2; 7 positions agree with TRBD1. Germline assignment: CDR1 WSHSY and CDR2 SAAADI. There are 16 residues in the CDR3. With V trimmed by 2 bases and J by 4 bases, 10 bases remained unmatched. The CDR3 loop is CASSEGTEGGSTEAFF. The CDR3 bases are TGCGCCAGCAGTGAGGGGACAGAGGGCGGTAGCACTGAAGCTTTCTTT.

The CDR3 reads CASSLGILGVNMNTEAFF. The CDR3 DNA reads TGCGCCAGCAGCTTGGGGATCTTAGGGGTTAATATGAACACTGAAGCTTTCTTT. The chain recombines TRBV5-1 with TRBJ1-1, with D possibly being TRBD1 (5 bases). Deletions cut 0 bases from V and 0 bases from J, with 18 bases between. In germline, CDR1 is SGHRS, CDR2 YFSETQ. The CDR3 has 18 amino acids.

V gene TRBV3-1 (or the pseudogene TRBV3-2) combines with J gene TRBJ2-5; the match to TRBD1 covers 8 bases. Germline V lookup: CDR1 LGHDT, CDR2 YNNKEL (reference sequence). The length of the CDR3 is 15 residues. V shed 1 base, J shed 4 bases, and the junction held 5 bases outside the gene matches. CDR3 sequence: CASSQGTGRGETQYF. CDR3 DNA: TGTGCCAGCAGCCAAGGGACAGGGAGAGGAGAGACCCAGTACTTC.

The CDR3 reads CATSRETSGVLRNEQFF. CDR3 bases: TGTGCCACCAGCAGAGAGACTAGCGGGGTTTTGCGGAATGAGCAGTTCTTC. The gene calls are TRBV15 and TRBJ2-1, with TRBD2 matching 11 bases. Germline lookup yields CDR1 LNHNV and CDR2 YYDKDF (reference sequence). The CDR3 consists of 17 residues. V trimming: 0 bases; J trimming: 7 bases; junction bases outside the gene matches: 8.

V is TRBV6-5 and J is TRBJ2-2; TRBD1 matches at 11 bases. The V gene's germline CDR1 is MNHEY and CDR2 SVGAGI. The CDR3 length is 15 residues. The ends lost 6 bases at V and 4 bases at J; junction bases unmatched: 4. The CDR3 region is CASRDRGRVTGELFF. The CDR3 DNA is TGTGCCAGCAGGGACAGGGGGCGGGTCACCGGGGAGCTGTTTTTT.

The chain is built from TRBV6-5 and TRBJ2-7; D may match TRBD1 or TRBD2 (5 bases each). CDR3 length equals 11 residues. CDR1 and CDR2 from the germline V gene are MNHEY and SVGAGI. Trimming left V 7 bases short and J 4 bases short, with 8 bases between. In DNA form, the CDR3 reads TGTGCCAGCATGGGGGAGTACGAGCAGTACTTC. Its protein product is CASMGEYEQYF.

The J gene is TRBJ1-2, the V gene TRBV10-3; maybe TRBD1 (5 bases). CDR1 and CDR2 from the germline V gene are ENHRY and SYGVKD. This CDR3 is built from 13 residues. V was pared by 3 bases and J by 3 bases, with 8 bases between. The CDR3 loop is CAISESTDYGYTF. Here the CDR3 DNA reads TGTGCCATCAGTGAATCGACAGACTATGGCTACACCTTC.